What follows is one T cell receptor beta chain and its context. The antigen it binds to is not known. Per-base qualities were not stored, and no clone one base away is much larger. The data derive from a study of shared clonotypes between healthy human individuals (TCRdb year 2020). Broadly, across the study: The cohort included a few men and a couple of women between 18 and 49 years of age. For each donor, CD4 naive and CD4 memory were each run on three plates, CD8 naive on two plates, and CD8 memory on one plate. Blood TCR repertoires of about five healthy adults were deeply sequenced to estimate repertoire size and the extent of clonotype sharing between individuals. Different laboratories and diverse techniques were used to prepare libraries and sequence TCR repertoires, to increase sequencing depth and limit assay-specific biases. Per donor, leukapheresis produced somewhere between about 0.8 and 9 billion PBMCs.

Using the deep immunoSEQ assay, TCR CDR3 regions were amplified from genomic DNA by multiplex PCR. Genomic DNA extracted from each cell subset was distributed evenly over all wells of several immunoSEQ 96-well plates, and each plate served as one replicate. For sorted subsets, around 200 ng genomic DNA, equal to tens of thousands of T cell genomes, was loaded into each replicate PCR. The purified libraries were quantified using a Qubit 3.0 fluorometer, sized with a Bioanalyzer 2100, and then quantified again using the KAPA Library Quantification kit. Every immunoSEQ 96-well plate was sequenced on a dedicated single-read 150-cycle Illumina NextSeq 550 flow cell. As for how the authors treated the data: The immunoSEQ output contained only junctional sequences without quality scores, so filtering could not match that applied to full-length reads. Sequences were annotated with PyIR, a Python wrapper for IgBLAST v1.9, using IMGT germline references to assign V/J genes and CDR3. Reads were filtered out if the reads had weak V/J assignments (E-value above 1e-6), no CDR3, stop codons, out-of-frame junctions, or ambiguous translated residues. V3J clonotypes were defined as sequences sharing an identical inferred V gene, J gene, and CDR3 amino acid sequence. Percentage overlap between repertoires was calculated by dividing the number of shared unique clonotypes by the size of the smaller repertoire. Repertoire richness was assessed with RTK rarefaction, the Chao1 estimator, and Recon v2.1 estimates of unobserved clonotypes. OLGA was used to compute generation probabilities for all TCRbeta clonotypes that the gDNA method yielded from a handful of donors. What TCRdb holds here is the immuneACCESS table cut down to in-frame rearrangements. Part of the clones is not present; checked against another copy, under half of the missing clones reflect an unresolved V gene, and the others are unexplained. V and J calls and clone size are given by that table; D and trimming were obtained from the DNA. This sample gives about 510,000 clones in total; 90% to 96% of them show up just once. The leading ten clones occupy roughly 0.06% of the sample.

Donors were healthy HIV-negative adults with no recently reported acute infections or vaccinations. All donors were Caucasian adults living in Nashville, Tennessee, USA. CD4+ T cells were enriched by magnetic negative selection; naive cells were then positively selected on CD45RA, and the negative fraction formed the memory subset. Blood was obtained by leukapheresis, after which PBMCs were separated by Ficoll-Histopaque density gradient centrifugation and cryopreserved in liquid nitrogen vapor phase. Purity and quantity of every magnetically sorted T cell population were checked by analytical flow cytometry. Each sorted fraction had its genomic DNA isolated and then quantified by UV absorbance on a Nanodrop 2000c. General study outcomes and caveats: Compared with non-shared clonotypes, clonotypes shared by all four sorted-subset donors had higher generation probabilities. Estimated clonotype richness was generally larger for naive than for memory subsets. Rarefaction of sorted-subset datasets indicated incomplete sequencing despite the large sequencing depth. Only blood was sampled, and tissue TCR repertoires likely differ from those in blood. Pairwise subsampling indicated that sequencing depth was expected to affect the degree of clonotype sharing among donors. Because the study included only a small number of donors, the genetic and exposure-history diversity represented was limited. Across a handful of donors, 5% to 6% of naive CD4, roughly 3.4% of naive CD8, 2.3% of memory CD4, and around 0.4% of memory CD8 clonotypes were shared.

Germline trimming amounts to 4 bases on V and 6 bases on J, with 10 as the count of junction bases outside the gene matches. From a lookup of the germline V gene, CDR1 and CDR2 are SGHTS and YDEGEE. The CDR3 starts with the cysteine, ends with the phenylalanine, and has 15 residues. The sequence is cut down to CDR3 DNA, 45 bases in frame from base 1. Sequenced: naive CD4+ T cells sorted from blood. The sample's cell subset or site label, in plain terms: CD45RA+ positively selected. The chain was built from TRBV5-8 and TRBJ1-5, and 7 junction bases match TRBD1. The sequence derives from a woman younger than 45 in good health. The CDR3 protein sequence reads: CASSMGQTSIQPQHF. The bases read TGTGCCAGCAGCATGGGACAGACTTCCATTCAGCCCCAGCATTTT.